In this sample, the clone carrying this TCR beta chain turned up a few times. This record comes from a study of identical twins. The CDR3 runs to 16 residues. The V and J ends lost 1 base and 5 bases respectively, with 14 bases between them. CDR1 LGHDT and CDR2 YNNKEL come from the germline V gene (reference sequence). TCRdb redid the calling of the 5' RACE reads with MiXCR, one entry per CDR3 protein. Of some 790,000 distinct CDR3 sequences listed, roughly 18% are singletons. The same sample was also studied in work on T cells expressing NK-cell markers. In that study: A range of about 1.0-7.0% of CD8+ T cells consisted of dominant NKG2C+ clonotypes in 6 or 7 donors.

The TCR sequence derives from a woman aged 18-29 years in good health. The V call is TRBV3-1, the J call TRBJ2-2; D is undetermined. Sequenced sample: PBMCs. This CDR3 reads CASSQGPLTLTGELFF. CDR3 DNA: TGTGCCAGCAGCCAAGGTCCCCTTACCCTTACCGGGGAGCTGTTTTTT.